These 28 T cell receptor beta chains share one sample of origin, sequenced in a study of cytomegalovirus exposure and HLA in healthy donors. Here immunoSEQ multiplex PCR was the method, and the copy in TCRdb shows in-frame clones only, minus some. The sample carries 150,000 to 250,000 clones, about 79% recorded once. Sequencing was performed on PBMCs. The receptors were sampled from a woman in her thirties in good health and CMV-seropositive.

The chain links TRBV6-1 to TRBJ2-1; D not resolved. The V and J ends lost 2 bases and 2 bases respectively, with 7 bases between them. The V gene's germline CDR1 is MNHNS and CDR2 SASEGT. The CDR3 runs to 14 residues. The CDR3 sequence is CASSESSPYNEQFF. CDR3 coding DNA: TGTGCCAGCAGTGAATCTAGTCCCTACAATGAGCAGTTCTTC.

J is TRBJ2-7 and V is TRBV28, with a possible D match to TRBD1 (6 bases). With 6 bases removed from V and 0 bases from J, the gap between germline ends came to 15 bases. The CDR3 extends over 15 amino acids. Germline values: CDR1 MDHEN, CDR2 SYDVKM. The CDR3 DNA sequence: TGTGCCAGCAGACTGGGGGCTACGAACTCCTACGAGCAGTACTTC. This gives the protein CASRLGATNSYEQYF.

The chain is built from TRBV2 and TRBJ2-3; TRBD1 is a possible D gene (5 bases). The length of the CDR3 is 14 residues. Germline CDR1 reads SNHLY; CDR2 reads FYNNEI. The ends were cut back, 7 bases at V and 8 bases at J, with 19 bases in the middle. CDR3 loop: CASKGQGVPSTQYF. The CDR3 DNA sequence: TGTGCCAGCAAGGGGCAGGGTGTGCCCAGTACGCAGTATTTT.

This chain links TRBV7-6 with TRBJ2-7, with D possibly matching TRBD2 (6 bases). Germline loops: CDR1 SGHVS, CDR2 FNYEAQ. The CDR3 runs to 13 residues. The V end was cut by 8 bases, the J end by 1 base, with 12 bases between. CDR3 in DNA: TGTGCCAGCTCGACGGGGGATTCCTACGAGCAGTACTTC. Amino acids: CASSTGDSYEQYF.

V is TRBV30 and J is TRBJ1-1; D gene unclear. V was trimmed by 3 bases and J by 0 bases, leaving 8 bases between them. The CDR3 is made up of 13 amino acids. Germline V gives CDR1 GTSNPN, CDR2 SVGIG (reference sequence). In nucleotides, the CDR3 is TGTGCCTGGAGATGGGAGATGAACACTGAAGCTTTCTTT. Translated, it gives CAWRWEMNTEAFF.

This clone was seen just once. The CDR3 loop is CASSFRQGYEQYF. The CDR3 coding sequence is TGCGCCAGCAGCTTTAGACAGGGCTACGAGCAGTACTTC. The chain uses TRBV5-1 and TRBJ2-7; the match to TRBD1 covers 7 bases. With V trimmed by 2 bases and J by 3 bases, 2 bases remained unmatched. Germline V lookup: CDR1 SGHRS, CDR2 YFSETQ. CDR3 size: 13 residues.

The chain joins TRBV27 to TRBJ2-7, with a tentative D call TRBD1 (6 bases). Germline CDR1 MNHEY, CDR2 SMNVEV (reference sequence). CDR3 length equals 14 residues. V was clipped by 4 bases and J by 5 bases, with 15 bases between them. CDR3 in amino acids: CASSSQGSLNEQYF. In DNA form, the CDR3 reads TGTGCCAGCAGTTCACAGGGAAGTTTGAACGAGCAGTACTTC.

This chain uses TRBV5-6 with TRBJ1-2; TRBD1 aligns across 12 bases. The trim removed 3 bases at V and 7 bases at J, leaving 10 bases unmatched. This CDR3 comprises 16 residues. From germline, CDR1 is SGHDT and CDR2 YYEEEE. CDR3 region: CASSSLGTGGIGGYTF. CDR3 nucleotides: TGTGCCAGCAGCTCCCTGGGGACAGGGGGCATCGGTGGCTACACCTTC.

The chain joins TRBV15 to TRBJ2-7; D is perhaps TRBD2 (7 bases). V was trimmed by 1 base and J by 6 bases, leaving 16 bases between them. CDR1 and CDR2 (germline): LNHNV, YYDKDF (reference sequence). The CDR3 consists of 15 residues. CDR3 sequence reads: CATSRVGGGGSEQYF. CDR3 DNA sequence: TGTGCCACCAGCAGAGTAGGGGGAGGGGGGTCCGAGCAGTACTTC.

In its sample, this clone was seen once. This sequence joins TRBV28 and TRBJ2-7; the D gene is possibly TRBD1 (6 bases). Germline V gene lookup returns CDR1 MDHEN and CDR2 SYDVKM. The CDR3 loop spans 14 amino acids. Between the trimmed V and J ends, which lost 6 bases and 4 bases, there was a span of 16 bases. CDR3 nucleotide sequence: TGTGCCAGCAGGACCTTTACAGGGACATACGAGCAGTACTTC. Translation gives CASRTFTGTYEQYF.

The chain uses TRBV6-6 and TRBJ2-7, with D perhaps TRBD1 (6 bases). CDR3 length: 15 residues. Trimming took off 5 bases at V and 4 bases at J, with 18 bases between the two ends. Germline V gives CDR1 MNHNY, CDR2 SVGAGI (reference sequence). The CDR3 spells CASSTPLAGAYEQYF. The DNA of the CDR3 is TGTGCCAGCAGTACCCCCCTGGCAGGGGCTTACGAGCAGTACTTC.

This chain uses TRBV29-1 with TRBJ1-4; TRBD1 might be the D (5 bases). The CDR3 has 15 residues. Trimming pared 5 bases from V and 8 bases from J, leaving 21 bases between. CDR1 SQVTM and CDR2 ANQGSEA come from the germline V gene. The CDR3 protein is CSVNPLGGGREKLFF. The CDR3 region has the DNA TGCAGCGTTAACCCCCTCGGCGGGGGGAGGGAAAAACTGTTTTTT.

This chain uses TRBV4-1 with TRBJ2-1; possibly TRBD1 for D (5 bases). CDR1 MGHRA and CDR2 YSYEKL come from the germline V gene. Trimming took off 2 bases at V and 9 bases at J, with 11 bases between the two ends. The CDR3 totals 13 residues. CDR3 nucleotide sequence: TGCGCCAGCAGCCAACTCCCGCAGGGTGAGCAGTTCTTC. This translates into CASSQLPQGEQFF.

The chain employs TRBV4-2 and TRBJ2-6, with TRBD2 as a possible D gene (5 bases). Germline lookup yields CDR1 LGHNA and CDR2 YNFKEQ. The CDR3 has 16 amino acids. The V and J ends lost 1 base and 4 bases respectively, with 11 bases between them. CDR3 bases: TGTGCCAGCAGCCAAGTCGGGGTTTCCGGGGCCAACGTCCTGACTTTC. It encodes CASSQVGVSGANVLTF.

This chain joins TRBV2 and TRBJ1-1; the D gene is possibly TRBD1 (6 bases). Germline loops: CDR1 SNHLY, CDR2 FYNNEI. This CDR3 is 13 amino acids long. V lost 6 bases to trimming and J lost 1 base, with 9 bases between them. CDR3 residues: CASRKDRNTEAFF. CDR3 nucleotides: TGTGCCAGCAGAAAGGACAGGAACACTGAAGCTTTCTTT.

This chain links TRBV4-1 with TRBJ2-1; 13 nucleotides agree with TRBD2. This CDR3 spans 18 amino acids. CDR1 is MGHRA, CDR2 YSYEKL, per germline. Unmatched junction bases numbered 6, after V lost 1 base and J lost 3 bases. CDR3 region: CASSQVGTSGTYYNEQFF. Written as DNA, the CDR3 is TGCGCCAGCAGCCAAGTGGGGACTAGCGGGACATACTACAATGAGCAGTTCTTC.

CDR3 in DNA: TGTGCCAGCAGCTCGGATACTTTGACAGACCCTAATGGAAACACCATATATTTT. Translating gives CASSSDTLTDPNGNTIYF. The chain employs TRBV7-9 and TRBJ1-3, with a possible D match to TRBD1 (5 bases). The germline gives CDR1 SEHNR, CDR2 FQNEAQ (reference sequence). V was shortened by 4 bases and J by 3 bases, with 22 bases between the two germline ends. CDR3 length: 18 residues.

The gene calls are TRBV6-1 and TRBJ2-7, with 7 positions matching TRBD1. With V trimmed by 1 base and J by 0 bases, 6 bases remained unmatched. The germline V gene encodes CDR1 MNHNS and CDR2 SASEGT. The CDR3 loop spans 16 amino acids. The CDR3 nucleotides are TGTGCCAGCAGTGAAGTACAGGGGTATCCCTCCTACGAGCAGTACTTC. It translates to CASSEVQGYPSYEQYF.

This chain connects TRBV11-3 to TRBJ2-7, with a weak D call TRBD1 (5 bases). V was pared by 5 bases and J by 2 bases, with 10 bases between. The CDR3 is 13 amino acids. Germline values: CDR1 SGHNT, CDR2 YENEEA. The CDR3 DNA is TGTGCCAGCAGCCCAGGGTTCGCCTACGAGCAGTACTTC. Translation gives CASSPGFAYEQYF.

The chain uses TRBV7-6 and TRBJ2-7, with 7 bases aligning to TRBD2. The trim removed 0 bases at V and 4 bases at J, leaving 3 bases unmatched. The CDR3 is 14 amino acids. Germline values: CDR1 SGHVS, CDR2 FNYEAQ. CDR3 sequence: CASSLAGGSYEQYF. CDR3 nucleotides: TGTGCCAGCAGCTTAGCTGGCGGGAGTTACGAGCAGTACTTC. Filled out from reference TRBV7-6 and TRBJ2-7, the complete variable domain reads GAGVSQSPRYKVTKRGQDVALRCDPISGHVSLYWYRQALGQGPEFLTYFNYEAQQDKSGLPNDRFSAERPEGSISTLTIQRTEQRDSAMYRCASSLAGGSYEQYFGPGTRLTVT.

In this sample, this clone turned up a few times. The chain is built from TRBV2 and TRBJ2-2; D gene ambiguous. The V and J ends lost 11 bases and 8 bases respectively, with 9 bases between them. The CDR3 is 10 residues long. In germline, CDR1 is SNHLY, CDR2 FYNNEI. This CDR3 reads CAYRMGELFF. The CDR3 region has the DNA TGTGCCTACAGAATGGGGGAGCTGTTTTTT.

The CDR3 DNA reads TGTGCCACCAGCAGAGATCTGACTAGCATCCACGAGCAGTACTTC. This sequence encodes CATSRDLTSIHEQYF. The gene calls are TRBV15 and TRBJ2-7, with TRBD2 matching 7 bases. Germline V CDR1 and CDR2: LNHNV, YYDKDF (reference sequence). The trim removed 0 bases at V and 5 bases at J, leaving 7 bases unmatched. The CDR3 has 15 residues.

The J gene is TRBJ1-5, the V gene TRBV15; the match to TRBD1 covers 7 bases. Trimming at V came to 3 bases and at J to 8 bases, leaving 10 bases not matched to a gene. The germline V gene encodes CDR1 LNHNV and CDR2 YYDKDF (reference sequence). The CDR3 consists of 15 residues. Here the CDR3 DNA reads TGTGCCACCAGCAGCAAGACAGGGCTGAGTGAGCCCCAGCATTTT. Translation gives CATSSKTGLSEPQHF.

The chain is built from TRBV15 and TRBJ2-3, with 10 nucleotides matching TRBD2. V gave up 2 bases and J gave up 3 bases; unmatched junction bases: 17. This CDR3 is built from 20 residues. Germline V gene sequence: CDR1 LNHNV, CDR2 YYDKDF (reference sequence). The DNA of the CDR3 is TGTGCCACCAGCAGACCTGGTGGACTAGCGGACCTCCACGGAACAGATACGCAGTATTTT. Translation gives CATSRPGGLADLHGTDTQYF.

The chain joins TRBV6-1 to TRBJ1-5; D is unclear. Trimming took 6 bases from V and 3 from J, leaving 6 bases between them. The germline V gene encodes CDR1 MNHNS and CDR2 SASEGT. The CDR3 is 12 residues long. CDR3 loop: CASRAVNQPQHF. The DNA of the CDR3 is TGTGCCAGCAGGGCAGTCAATCAGCCCCAGCATTTT.

The chain has TRBV13 and TRBJ2-7, with D perhaps matching TRBD2 (6 bases). V was clipped by 4 bases and J by 0 bases, with 13 bases between them. CDR3 length: 15 amino acids. Looked up from germline, CDR1 is PRHDT and CDR2 is FYEKMQ (reference sequence). In DNA form, the CDR3 reads TGTGCCAGCAGCTCCGTAGCGGTAAGCTCCTACGAGCAGTACTTC. It codes for CASSSVAVSSYEQYF.

Only a few counts were recorded for this clone. V and J are TRBV28 and TRBJ1-5; possible D gene TRBD1, 5 bases. CDR1 MDHEN and CDR2 SYDVKM come from the germline V gene. The V gene lost 6 bases and the J gene lost 5 bases, with 14 bases spanning the gap. The CDR3 sequence is 14 residues long. The CDR3 here is CASSRGDGHQPQHF. Here the CDR3 DNA reads TGTGCCAGCAGCCGGGGGGACGGTCATCAGCCCCAGCATTTT.

This clone appeared a single time. The V gene is TRBV27, the J gene TRBJ2-1, with D maybe TRBD2 (5 bases). The CDR3 is made up of 16 amino acids. Germline assignment: CDR1 MNHEY and CDR2 SMNVEV (reference sequence). Trimming shortened V by 5 bases and J by 0 bases, and 14 bases separated the two germline ends. As DNA, the CDR3 is TGTGCCAGCAGTCCCCAGCGGTCTAGCTCCTACAATGAGCAGTTCTTC. Amino acid sequence: CASSPQRSSSYNEQFF.